This T cell receptor beta chain emerged from a study of blood T cell repertoires in COVID-19. Background on the study: Samples representing acute and convalescent COVID-19 were sourced from the United States, Italy and Spain. Sample material is recorded as cDNA or gDNA derived from T cells, B-cell-depleted T cells, or PBMCs.

Per the authors' pipeline: Counts of nucleated cells, estimated from reference gene primer amplification, were obtained. Clones were sequenced by immunoSEQ multiplex PCR, and TCRdb holds only the in-frame ones, with some missing. That table supplies the V and J calls and clone size; D and trimming were determined from the DNA. Among 150,000 to 200,000 clones listed, more than 75% were seen once. The V end was cut by 6 bases, the J end by 4 bases, with 15 bases between. The CDR3 length is 13 residues. From germline, CDR1 is SQVTM and CDR2 ANQGSEA. The source is a woman aged 45 to 65 with active or convalescent COVID-19. The rearrangement links TRBV29-1 to TRBJ1-1, with a possible D match to TRBD1 (6 bases). Sequencing input: peripheral blood. In DNA form, the CDR3 reads TGCAGCGTGTCATGGGGGCCTGCCACTGAAGCTTTCTTT. It translates to CSVSWGPATEAFF.